The 23 T cell receptor beta chains below all came from one sample that was sequenced in a study of blood T cell repertoires in COVID-19 (dated by TCRdb to the early 2020s). The method was the immunoSEQ multiplex PCR assay. TCRdb took this table from immuneACCESS and kept in-frame rearrangements with V and J called. Such tables lack part of the clones; where checked against another copy, unresolved V genes explain under half of the gap, and the rest is unexplained. The sample table holds fewer than 200,000 clones, of which 88% were seen once. Of the sample, around 9.5% is held by the ten largest clones. The sample consisted of PBMCs or T cells enriched from blood (not recorded which). These receptors all stem from a woman aged 18-29 years who had recovered from COVID-19.

The V gene is TRBV9, the J gene TRBJ1-3; D call uncertain. The V end was cut by 0 bases, the J end by 0 bases, with 7 bases between. CDR3 length: 15 amino acids. Germline values: CDR1 SGDLS, CDR2 YYNGEE. CDR3 bases: TGTGCCAGCAGCGTAGAAACAGCCTCTGGAAACACCATATATTTT. Translation gives CASSVETASGNTIYF.

The V and J genes are TRBV2 and TRBJ1-5, with D uncertain. The V gene lost 6 bases and the J gene lost 4 bases, with 13 bases spanning the gap. CDR1 is SNHLY, CDR2 FYNNEI, per germline. This CDR3 is 14 amino acids long. In DNA form, the CDR3 reads TGTGCCAGCAGGGCGCCCGTCGGGAATCAGCCCCAGCATTTT. This translates into CASRAPVGNQPQHF.

The V call is TRBV6-6, the J call TRBJ1-3; D unresolved. The V end lost 0 bases, the J end lost 8 bases, and 11 bases lay between the germline ends. From germline, CDR1 is MNHNY and CDR2 SVGAGI (reference sequence). The CDR3 length is 14 residues. CDR3: CASSYSSSRDTIYF. CDR3 bases: TGTGCCAGCAGTTACTCGAGTTCCCGTGACACCATATATTTT.

The chain is built from TRBV7-8 and TRBJ1-1; the D gene is possibly TRBD1 (5 bases). Germline V gene sequence: CDR1 SGHVS, CDR2 FQNEAQ. V lost 5 bases and J 10 bases, leaving 17 bases between the germline ends. This CDR3 is built from 13 residues. In DNA form, the CDR3 reads TGTGCCAGCAGCCTCAGCGCAGCAGGGATAGCTTTCTTT. Its protein product is CASSLSAAGIAFF.

The gene calls are TRBV5-4 and TRBJ2-4; 12 positions agree with TRBD2. The CDR3 runs to 16 residues. Unmatched junction bases numbered 4, after V lost 1 base and J lost 5 bases. The germline V gene encodes CDR1 SGHNT and CDR2 YYREEE (reference sequence). CDR3 nucleotide sequence: TGTGCCAGCAGCTTGACCGGGACTAGCGGGCAAAACATTCAGTACTTC. This encodes CASSLTGTSGQNIQYF.

The CDR3 here is CASSLSAGDSFETQYF. As DNA, the CDR3 is TGTGCCAGCAGCTTATCGGCAGGGGATTCTTTTGAGACCCAGTACTTC. The chain has TRBV7-6 and TRBJ2-5, with TRBD1 as a possible D gene (6 bases). The CDR3 loop spans 16 amino acids. The germline V and J ends were trimmed by 2 bases and 5 bases, with 18 bases remaining between them. Germline V gives CDR1 SGHVS, CDR2 FNYEAQ. Variable domain in full (rest from reference TRBV7-6 and TRBJ2-5): GAGVSQSPRYKVTKRGQDVALRCDPISGHVSLYWYRQALGQGPEFLTYFNYEAQQDKSGLPNDRFSAERPEGSISTLTIQRTEQRDSAMYRCASSLSAGDSFETQYFGPGTRLLVL.

The V and J genes are TRBV15 and TRBJ1-2; 11 bases map to TRBD1. Trimming at V came to 2 bases and at J to 8 bases, leaving 10 bases not matched to a gene. The CDR3 covers 16 residues. CDR1 is LNHNV, CDR2 YYDKDF, per germline (reference sequence). CDR3 region: CATSRPRDRGFQGYTF. In nucleotides, the CDR3 is TGTGCCACCAGCAGACCGAGGGACAGGGGGTTTCAAGGCTACACCTTC.

This chain links TRBV13 with TRBJ1-1; tentatively, D is TRBD1 (5 bases). Germline V lookup: CDR1 PRHDT, CDR2 FYEKMQ (reference sequence). With 6 bases removed from V and 3 bases from J, the gap between germline ends came to 26 bases. This CDR3 has 18 residues. The CDR3 DNA follows: TGTGCCAGCAGATCAAATCTATGGCAGGGTGTATGGGACACTGAAGCTTTCTTT. It encodes CASRSNLWQGVWDTEAFF.

The gene calls are TRBV6-4 and TRBJ2-1; D not resolved. Trimming pared 0 bases from V and 8 bases from J, leaving 8 bases between. The CDR3 contains 13 residues. Germline V CDR1 and CDR2: MRHNA, SNTAGT. DNA for the CDR3: TGTGCCAGCAGTGACTCGAGGTGGGATGAGCAGTTCTTC. Residues: CASSDSRWDEQFF.

The V gene is TRBV6-4, the J gene TRBJ2-2; the D gene is possibly TRBD2 (5 bases). The germline gives CDR1 MRHNA, CDR2 SNTAGT. The CDR3 has 13 amino acids. V lost 2 bases and J 6 bases, leaving 7 bases between the germline ends. CDR3 protein: CASSDQEAGELFF. The CDR3 DNA follows: TGTGCCAGCAGTGACCAGGAGGCCGGGGAGCTGTTTTTT.

The rearrangement links TRBV10-1 to TRBJ2-7; unclear D gene. Germline V gene sequence: CDR1 WNHNN, CDR2 SYGVQD (reference sequence). The V gene lost 6 bases and the J gene lost 6 bases, with 9 bases spanning the gap. The CDR3 runs 11 residues. The CDR3 sequence: CASSHICEQYF. The DNA of the CDR3 is TGCGCCAGCAGCCACATATGCGAGCAGTACTTC.

The chain carries TRBV28 and TRBJ1-5; D is undetermined. Trimming pared 6 bases from V and 6 bases from J, leaving 6 bases between. The germline gives CDR1 MDHEN, CDR2 SYDVKM. The CDR3 length is 11 residues. Here the CDR3 DNA reads TGTGCCAGCAGCCCTAGTCAGCCCCAGCATTTT. Protein product: CASSPSQPQHF.

This chain uses TRBV19 with TRBJ1-4; D not resolved. Germline lookup yields CDR1 LNHDA and CDR2 SQIVND (reference sequence). Trimming pared 6 bases from V and 5 bases from J, leaving 25 bases between. CDR3 length: 18 residues. CDR3 bases: TGTGCCAGTAGCCCAGGTTGGGTAAAAACGAACTTAAATGAAAAACTGTTTTTT. Translating gives CASSPGWVKTNLNEKLFF.

This chain links TRBV11-2 with TRBJ2-1; 8 bases map to TRBD2. V lost 0 bases to trimming and J lost 4 bases; unmatched junction nucleotides: 14. Germline loops: CDR1 SGHAT, CDR2 FQNNGV. The CDR3 contains 19 residues. In nucleotides, the CDR3 is TGTGCCAGCAGCTTAGATTCCCCTTTTCGAGCGGGAGAGTACAATGAGCAGTTCTTC. This gives the protein CASSLDSPFRAGEYNEQFF.

This chain uses TRBV5-1 with TRBJ2-7, with D unresolved. CDR1 SGHRS and CDR2 YFSETQ come from the germline V gene. Trimming pared 4 bases from V and 3 bases from J, leaving 11 bases between. This CDR3 spans 13 amino acids. The CDR3 spells CASSPPADYEQYF. In nucleotides, the CDR3 is TGCGCCAGCAGCCCCCCCGCGGACTACGAGCAGTACTTC.

The rearrangement links TRBV4-2 to TRBJ1-1; possibly TRBD1 for D (5 bases). V was cut by 1 base and J by 1 base, with 16 bases left in between. The CDR3 covers 17 residues. Germline assignment: CDR1 LGHNA and CDR2 YNFKEQ. The CDR3 region has the DNA TGTGCCAGCAGCCAAGGTCCGCTCGGCAGGGCGAACACTGAAGCTTTCTTT. Protein product: CASSQGPLGRANTEAFF.

This clone was counted once. The chain joins TRBV7-9 to TRBJ2-4, with a possible D match to TRBD2 (5 bases). In germline, CDR1 is SEHNR, CDR2 FQNEAQ (reference sequence). The CDR3 sequence is 16 residues long. The V gene lost 10 bases and the J gene lost 0 bases, with 19 bases spanning the gap. The CDR3 nucleotides read TGTGCCATCGTCCGAGAGGGCGGGCTAGCCAAAAACATTCAGTACTTC. Its protein product is CAIVREGGLAKNIQYF. The full variable domain, its missing parts supplied by reference TRBV7-9 and TRBJ2-4, is DTGVSQNPRHKITKRGQNVTFRCDPISEHNRLYWYRQTLGQGPEFLTYFQNEAQLEKSRLLSDRFSAERPKGSFSTLEIQRTEQGDSAMYLCAIVREGGLAKNIQYFGAGTRLSVL.

This chain connects TRBV6-2 or TRBV6-3 to TRBJ1-4; the D gene is possibly TRBD1 (6 bases). V lost 5 bases and J 4 bases, leaving 14 bases between the germline ends. The CDR3 is 15 residues long. The germline V gene has CDR1 MNHEY and CDR2 SVGEGT. The CDR3 DNA sequence: TGTGCCAGCAGTACCGGACAGAGCCTTAATGAAAAACTGTTTTTT. Its translation: CASSTGQSLNEKLFF.

This clone has only a few counts. Here the CDR3 reads CASSMRGQPNQPQHF. The CDR3 nucleotides are TGTGCCAGTAGTATGAGGGGACAGCCTAATCAGCCCCAGCATTTT. The chain couples TRBV19 to TRBJ1-5; 7 bases line up with TRBD1. CDR3 length equals 15 residues. The germline CDR1 and CDR2 sequences are LNHDA and SQIVND (reference sequence). J lost 4 bases, V lost 3 bases, and 6 bases had no gene match.

The chain recombines TRBV7-8 with TRBJ1-2; no clear D gene. This CDR3 comprises 13 residues. V was cut by 2 bases and J by 8 bases, with 12 bases left in between. From germline, CDR1 is SGHVS and CDR2 FQNEAQ. The CDR3 nucleotides read TGTGCCAGCAGCTTAAGCGAACCGCAGGGCTACACCTTC. As protein: CASSLSEPQGYTF. Based on the CDR3 plus reference TRBV7-8 and TRBJ1-2, the full variable domain is GAGVSQSPRYKVAKRGQDVALRCDPISGHVSLFWYQQALGQGPEFLTYFQNEAQLDKSGLPSDRFFAERPEGSVSTLKIQRTQQEDSAVYLCASSLSEPQGYTFGSGTRLTVV.

The rearrangement links TRBV2 to TRBJ2-2; 9 bases are shared with TRBD2. This CDR3 is built from 19 residues. V lost 3 bases to trimming and J lost 7 bases; unmatched junction nucleotides: 18. Germline CDR1 SNHLY, CDR2 FYNNEI. The CDR3 sequence is CASSDPGRSGLAWVGELFF. The CDR3 DNA sequence: TGTGCCAGCAGTGATCCCGGCCGGTCGGGACTAGCTTGGGTCGGGGAGCTGTTTTTT. The full variable domain, its missing parts supplied by reference TRBV2 and TRBJ2-2, is EPEVTQTPSHQVTQMGQEVILRCVPISNHLYFYWYRQILGQKVEFLVSFYNNEISEKSEIFDDQFSVERPDGSNFTLKIRSTKLEDSAMYFCASSDPGRSGLAWVGELFFGEGSRLTVL.

This rearrangement joins TRBV10-1 to TRBJ2-3; no firm D call. The ends were cut back, 3 bases at V and 4 bases at J, with 11 bases in the middle. This CDR3 has 14 residues. The germline V gene encodes CDR1 WNHNN and CDR2 SYGVQD (reference sequence). The CDR3 sequence is CASSDFHEADTQYF. CDR3 bases: TGCGCCAGCAGTGACTTCCACGAGGCAGATACGCAGTATTTT.

This chain links TRBV5-1 with TRBJ1-1; the D gene is possibly TRBD1 (6 bases). The ends were cut back, 1 base at V and 1 base at J, with 11 bases in the middle. The length of the CDR3 is 15 residues. Germline V CDR1 and CDR2: SGHRS, YFSETQ. The CDR3 region is CASSLMTGGNTEAFF. The DNA of the CDR3 is TGCGCCAGCAGCTTGATGACAGGAGGGAACACTGAAGCTTTCTTT.